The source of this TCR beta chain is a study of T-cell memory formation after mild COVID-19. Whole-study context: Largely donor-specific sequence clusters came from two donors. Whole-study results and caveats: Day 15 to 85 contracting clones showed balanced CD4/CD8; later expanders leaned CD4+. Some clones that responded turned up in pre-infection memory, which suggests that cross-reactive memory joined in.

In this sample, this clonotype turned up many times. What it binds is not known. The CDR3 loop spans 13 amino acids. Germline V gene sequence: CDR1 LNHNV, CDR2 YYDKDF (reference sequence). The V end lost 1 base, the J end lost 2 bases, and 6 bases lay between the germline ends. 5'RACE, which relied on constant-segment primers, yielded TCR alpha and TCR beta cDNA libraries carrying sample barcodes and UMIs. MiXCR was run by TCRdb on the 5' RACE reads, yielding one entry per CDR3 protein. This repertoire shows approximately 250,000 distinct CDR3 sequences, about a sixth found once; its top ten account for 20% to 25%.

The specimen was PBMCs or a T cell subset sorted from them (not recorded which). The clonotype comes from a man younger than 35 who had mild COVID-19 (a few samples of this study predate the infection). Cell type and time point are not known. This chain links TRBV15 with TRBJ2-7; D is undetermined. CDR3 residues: CATSRGPAYEQYV. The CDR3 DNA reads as TGTGCCACCAGCAGAGGACCAGCCTACGAGCAGTACGTC.